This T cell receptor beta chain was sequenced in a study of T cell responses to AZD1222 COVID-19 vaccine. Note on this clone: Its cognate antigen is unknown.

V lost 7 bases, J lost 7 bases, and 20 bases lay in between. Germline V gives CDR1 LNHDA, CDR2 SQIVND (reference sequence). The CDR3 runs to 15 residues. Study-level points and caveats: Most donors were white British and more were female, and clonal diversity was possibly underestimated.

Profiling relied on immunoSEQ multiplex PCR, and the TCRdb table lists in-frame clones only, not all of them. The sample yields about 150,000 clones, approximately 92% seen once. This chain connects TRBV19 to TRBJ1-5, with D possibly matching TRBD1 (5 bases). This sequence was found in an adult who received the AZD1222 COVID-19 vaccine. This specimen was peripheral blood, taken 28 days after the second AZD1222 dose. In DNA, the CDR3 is TGTGCCAGTACCCTATACGGGACGGCGGGACAGCCCCAGCATTTT. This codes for CASTLYGTAGQPQHF.